This TCR beta chain was identified in a study of T cell responses to AZD1222 COVID-19 vaccine. Study results and limitations: Clonal diversity was possibly underestimated; the donors were predominantly white British and more often female. The number of AZD1222 recipients seropositive at baseline was only five or six. Rises in breadth and depth of Spike-specific TCRs came after two AZD1222 doses.

Trimming left V 3 bases short and J 4 bases short, with 6 bases between. CDR3 size: 12 residues. From germline, CDR1 is LGHDT and CDR2 YNNKEL (reference sequence). Sequenced by immunoSEQ multiplex PCR; TCRdb stores in-frame clones only, minus some. This sample carries about 150,000 clones, approximately 89% of them seen once, and the ten largest clones take 4.4%. This clone has only one observation. Its matching antigen is unknown. This sequence originates from an adult in good health. This chain links TRBV3-1 (or the pseudogene TRBV3-2) with TRBJ1-1; the D is unclear. The sequenced sample was peripheral blood, obtained on day 0 of AZD1222 vaccination. In nucleotides, the CDR3 is TGTGCCAGCAGCCATAAGACCACTGAAGCTTTCTTT. Its translation: CASSHKTTEAFF.